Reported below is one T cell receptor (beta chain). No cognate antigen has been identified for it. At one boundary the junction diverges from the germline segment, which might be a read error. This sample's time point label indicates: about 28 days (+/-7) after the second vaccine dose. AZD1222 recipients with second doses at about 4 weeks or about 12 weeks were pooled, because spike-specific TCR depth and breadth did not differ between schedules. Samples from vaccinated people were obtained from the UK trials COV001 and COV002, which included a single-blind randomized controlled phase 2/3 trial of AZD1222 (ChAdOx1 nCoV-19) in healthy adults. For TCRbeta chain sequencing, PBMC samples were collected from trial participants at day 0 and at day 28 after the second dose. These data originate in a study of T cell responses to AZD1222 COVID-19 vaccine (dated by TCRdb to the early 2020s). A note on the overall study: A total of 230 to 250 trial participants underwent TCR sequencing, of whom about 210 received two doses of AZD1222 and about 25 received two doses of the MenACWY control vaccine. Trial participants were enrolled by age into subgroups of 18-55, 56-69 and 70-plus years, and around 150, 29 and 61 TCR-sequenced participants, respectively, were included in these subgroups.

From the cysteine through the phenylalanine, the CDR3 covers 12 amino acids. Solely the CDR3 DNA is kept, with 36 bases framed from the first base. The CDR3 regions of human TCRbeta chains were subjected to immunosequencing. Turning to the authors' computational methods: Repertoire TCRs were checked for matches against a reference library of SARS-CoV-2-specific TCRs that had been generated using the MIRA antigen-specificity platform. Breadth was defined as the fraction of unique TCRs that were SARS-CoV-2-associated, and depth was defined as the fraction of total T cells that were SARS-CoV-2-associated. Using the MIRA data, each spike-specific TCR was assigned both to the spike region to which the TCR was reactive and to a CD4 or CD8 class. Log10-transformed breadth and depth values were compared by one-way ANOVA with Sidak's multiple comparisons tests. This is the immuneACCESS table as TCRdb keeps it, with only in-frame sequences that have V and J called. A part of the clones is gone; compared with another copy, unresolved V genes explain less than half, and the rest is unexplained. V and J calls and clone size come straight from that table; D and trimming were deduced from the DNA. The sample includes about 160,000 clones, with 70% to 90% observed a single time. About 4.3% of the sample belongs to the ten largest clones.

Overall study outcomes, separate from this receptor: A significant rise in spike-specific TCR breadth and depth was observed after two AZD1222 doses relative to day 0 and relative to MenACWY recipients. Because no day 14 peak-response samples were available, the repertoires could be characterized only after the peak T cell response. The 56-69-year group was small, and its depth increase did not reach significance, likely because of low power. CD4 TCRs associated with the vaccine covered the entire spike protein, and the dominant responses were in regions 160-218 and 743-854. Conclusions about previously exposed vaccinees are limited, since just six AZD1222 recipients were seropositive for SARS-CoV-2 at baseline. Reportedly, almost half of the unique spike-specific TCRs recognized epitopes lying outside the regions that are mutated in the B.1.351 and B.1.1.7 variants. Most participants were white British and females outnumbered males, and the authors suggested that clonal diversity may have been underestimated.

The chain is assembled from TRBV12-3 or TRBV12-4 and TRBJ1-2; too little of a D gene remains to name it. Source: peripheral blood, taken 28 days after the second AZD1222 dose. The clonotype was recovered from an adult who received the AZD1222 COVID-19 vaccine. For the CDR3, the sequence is CASSLSFTNSLF. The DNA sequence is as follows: TGTGCCAGCAGTTTAAGCTTCACGAACTCCCTGTTC.